The rows below give T cell receptor beta chains drawn from one sample of a study of T cell repertoires in cytomegalovirus infection. TCRdb re-called the reads through MiXCR, storing one row per CDR3 protein. Of 480,000 or so distinct CDR3 sequences listed, about 11% are singletons. Sequencing used PBMCs. These receptors originate from a human donor in good health (CMV status not recorded). Some clones in this sample may be carry-over from other donors' samples. Each CDR3 is given with its conserved first and last residue. D genes are given only for firm matches. A row's size may be missing; if present it is once, few, many or a size class.

>-|many|TRBJ2-7|TRBV5-1
TGCGCCAGCAGCTTGAATTCCAACTACGAGCAGTACTTC
CASSLNSNYEQYF
>-|many|TRBJ2-3|TRBV9
TGTGCCAGCAGCGTAGAAGGACTCCTCCGCACAGATACGCAGTATTTT
CASSVEGLLRTDTQYF
>-|-|TRBJ2-3|TRBV6-6
TGTGCCAGCACGTACCGGGCAGGGGATACGCAGTATTTT
CASTYRAGDTQYF
>-|-|TRBJ1-1|TRBV5-4
TGTGCCAGCAGCTTGGCCGGGGTCGGGAACACTGAAGCTTTCTTT
CASSLAGVGNTEAFF
>-|many|TRBJ2-6|TRBV12-3/TRBV12-4
TGTGCCAGCAGTGCCAGTTTGGGGGCCAACGTCCTGACTTTC
CASSASLGANVLTF
>TRBD1|many|TRBJ2-1|TRBV5-6
TGTGCCAGCAGAACTAACAGGGGGTGGGACAATGAGCAGTTCTTC
CASRTNRGWDNEQFF
>TRBD2|-|TRBJ2-7|TRBV20-1
TGCAGTGCTAGCCTTCCGGGACTAGCGGGAGGTCTTTCCTCCTACGAGCAGTACTTC
CSASLPGLAGGLSSYEQYF
>TRBD1|many|TRBJ1-4|TRBV2
TGTGCCAGCGGGACAGGGACCCCTAATGAAAAACTGTTTTTT
CASGTGTPNEKLFF
>-|many|TRBJ1-1|TRBV6-5
TGTGCCAGCAGGAATGAGTTGTCCCACACTGAAGCTTTCTTT
CASRNELSHTEAFF
>-|many|TRBJ1-1|TRBV5-5
TGTGCCAGCAGCTTGGATATTCTAACTGAAGCTTTCTTT
CASSLDILTEAFF
>-|many|TRBJ2-1|TRBV12-5
TGTGCTAGTGGTTACGGACAAGTCTCTTACAATGAGCAGTTCTTC
CASGYGQVSYNEQFF
>TRBD1|-|TRBJ2-2|TRBV5-1
TGCGCCAGCAGCGGACGGACAGGGCACGGGGAGCTGTTTTTT
CASSGRTGHGELFF
>-|few|TRBJ1-1|TRBV29-1
TGCAGCGCCGCAGGCGGGACATTGAACACTGAAGCTTTCTTT
CSAAGGTLNTEAFF
>-|many|TRBJ1-2|TRBV12-3/TRBV12-4
TGTGCCAGCAGTTTAGGGGACAAGATCTATGGCTACACCTTC
CASSLGDKIYGYTF
>TRBD1|many|TRBJ1-1|TRBV7-9
TGTGCCAGCAGCTTCCACAGGGGGACGAGGGACACTGAAGCTTTCTTT
CASSFHRGTRDTEAFF
>TRBD2|-|TRBJ2-7|TRBV20-1
TGCAGTGCTAGAGTAATAGCGGGAGCTTCCGAGCAGTACTTC
CSARVIAGASEQYF
>TRBD1|many|TRBJ1-1|TRBV7-9
TGTGCCAGCAGCCCGAGACAGGGAAGCATGAACACTGAAGCTTTCTTT
CASSPRQGSMNTEAFF
>TRBD1|few|TRBJ1-2|TRBV5-1
TGCGCCAGCAGCACACAGGGGGATGGCTACACCTTC
CASSTQGDGYTF
>TRBD1|many|TRBJ1-1|TRBV27
TGTGCCAGCAGACTACAGGGGGCACGGGGCACTGAAGCTTTCTTT
CASRLQGARGTEAFF
>TRBD1|-|TRBJ1-2|TRBV6-2/TRBV6-3
TGTGCCAGCAGGGAGACAGGGAGCTATGGCTACACCTTC
CASRETGSYGYTF
>-|many|TRBJ1-4|TRBV7-6
TGTGCCAGCAGCTCCGGACGTAATGAAAAACTGTTTTTT
CASSSGRNEKLFF
>-|many|TRBJ2-1|TRBV28
TGTGCCAGCAGTACCCAGGGGGGGGGATGGAATGAGCAGTTCTTC
CASSTQGGGWNEQFF
>-|-|TRBJ1-2|TRBV15
TGTGCCACCAGCAGAGAGGAGGGCTATGGCTACACCTTC
CATSREEGYGYTF
>-|many|TRBJ2-1|TRBV30
TGTGCCTGGAGTGGACTAGTTTACAATGAGCAGTTCTTC
CAWSGLVYNEQFF
>TRBD1|many|TRBJ1-2|TRBV29-1
TGCAGCGTTGAGCGGGACAGGGTGGCTGGCTACACCTTC
CSVERDRVAGYTF
>TRBD2|few|TRBJ2-1|TRBV20-1
TGCAGTGCTAGAGATCGGGCGAAAGCGGGAGGGTTGAATGAGCAGTTCTTC
CSARDRAKAGGLNEQFF
>-|many|TRBJ1-2|TRBV3-1
TGTGCCAGCAGCCAAGATTCGTCGAACTATGGCTACACCTTC
CASSQDSSNYGYTF
>-|few|TRBJ2-3|TRBV9
TGTGCCAGCAGCAAAAGGGCGGAAGAGTCCACAGATACGCAGTATTTT
CASSKRAEESTDTQYF
>TRBD1|many|TRBJ2-5|TRBV28
TGTGCCAGCAGTTCAGGGGGCGCTATACAGACCCAGTACTTC
CASSSGGAIQTQYF
>-|-|TRBJ2-7|TRBV12-3/TRBV12-4
TGTGCCAGCAGCTACGGGTATTCCTACGAGCAGTACTTC
CASSYGYSYEQYF
>-|few|TRBJ1-5|TRBV20-1
TGCAGTGCTAGAGATGAATCGTCGCAGGGTGGAGGTAATCAGCCCCAGCATTTT
CSARDESSQGGGNQPQHF
>-|-|TRBJ1-2|TRBV20-1
TGCAGTGCTCCCCGGGGGGGCGTAGATGGCTACACCTTC
CSAPRGGVDGYTF
>TRBD2|many|TRBJ2-3|TRBV10-3
TGTGCCATCGGCGAGGGAGCGGGAACCACAGATACGCAGTATTTT
CAIGEGAGTTDTQYF
>-|-|TRBJ2-5|TRBV20-1
TGCAGTGCTAACCCCTCAACGGGCAGCTTACAAGAGACCCAGTACTTC
CSANPSTGSLQETQYF
>-|many|TRBJ2-1|TRBV12-3/TRBV12-4
TGTGCCAGCAGTTTACCCCAGGGTTACAATGAGCAGTTCTTC
CASSLPQGYNEQFF
>-|many|TRBJ1-5|TRBV7-2
TGTGCCAGCAGCTCGACGACCGCGGTACATAGCAATCAGCCCCAGCATTTT
CASSSTTAVHSNQPQHF
>TRBD1|-|TRBJ1-5|TRBV28
TGTGCCAGCAGTTTTTACCCGTCGACAGGGAGCAATCAGCCCCAGCATTTT
CASSFYPSTGSNQPQHF
>-|-|TRBJ2-1|TRBV20-1
TGCAGGCCAACAGGGGGGGGTTTTGAGCAGTTCTTC
CRPTGGGFEQFF
>-|many|TRBJ2-7|TRBV6-1
TGTGCCAGCAGTGGGACAGCCCCCTACGAGCAGTACTTC
CASSGTAPYEQYF
>TRBD2|few|TRBJ2-5|TRBV30
TGTGCCTGGAGTCGGACTAGACGGGAGACCCAGTACTTC
CAWSRTRRETQYF
>TRBD1|many|TRBJ1-3|TRBV19
TGTGCCACTGGACAGGTGAATGGAAACACCATATATTTT
CATGQVNGNTIYF
>-|many|TRBJ1-6|TRBV7-9
TGTGCCAGCAGCCGGACTCGGGCCCTCCACTTT
CASSRTRALHF
>-|-|TRBJ2-3|TRBV5-1
TGCGCCAGCAGCTCGTGGGCCACAGGGAGTCGCACAGATACGCAGTATTTT
CASSSWATGSRTDTQYF
>TRBD1|-|TRBJ1-2|TRBV9
TGCGCCAGCAGCGTAGACGGACAGGGGGCGCTTGGCTACACCTTC
CASSVDGQGALGYTF
>-|many|TRBJ1-4|TRBV6-5
TGTGCCAGCAGTTACTCGGCTCGAGTTGCTGAAAAACTGTTTTTT
CASSYSARVAEKLFF
>TRBD1|few|TRBJ1-5|TRBV3-1
TGTGCCAGCAGCCAGACGACAGGGTCGGGCAATCAGCCCCAGCATTTT
CASSQTTGSGNQPQHF
>-|many|TRBJ2-5|TRBV24-1
TGTGCCACCAGTGATTCTGGGGTGGAGACCCAGTACTTC
CATSDSGVETQYF